This TCR beta chain is drawn from a study of shared clonotypes between healthy human individuals. Background on the study: Each donor had three CD4 naive, three CD4 memory, two CD8 naive and one CD8 memory plate. Study results and limitations: In several donors, around 5.5% of naive CD4 clonotypes appeared in common. Collection of samples was limited to blood; tissue repertoires likely differ.

Points on this clone: The target antigen is unknown.

This CDR3 contains 16 residues. Trimming cost V 5 bases and J 2 bases; bases outside gene matches: 9. CDR1 and CDR2 (germline): LNHDA, SQIVND (reference sequence). Assay: immunoSEQ multiplex PCR; the TCRdb copy retains only in-frame clones and omits some. The sample holds under 2,500,000 clones, almost 96% seen once. The clonotype comes from a man aged 18-30 years in good health. Sample: naive CD4+ T cells sorted from blood. Subset reported: CD45RA+ positively selected. The chain carries TRBV19 and TRBJ2-3; 8 bases are a match to TRBD1. CDR3 sequence reads: CASSATRDRYTDTQYF. CDR3 in DNA: TGTGCCAGTAGTGCCACACGGGACAGGTACACAGATACGCAGTATTTT. The whole variable domain, filled in from reference TRBV19 and TRBJ2-3, reads DGGITQSPKYLFRKEGQNVTLSCEQNLNHDAMYWYRQDPGQGLRLIYYSQIVNDFQKGDIAEGYSVSREKKESFPLTVTSAQKNPTAFYLCASSATRDRYTDTQYFGPGTRLTVL.